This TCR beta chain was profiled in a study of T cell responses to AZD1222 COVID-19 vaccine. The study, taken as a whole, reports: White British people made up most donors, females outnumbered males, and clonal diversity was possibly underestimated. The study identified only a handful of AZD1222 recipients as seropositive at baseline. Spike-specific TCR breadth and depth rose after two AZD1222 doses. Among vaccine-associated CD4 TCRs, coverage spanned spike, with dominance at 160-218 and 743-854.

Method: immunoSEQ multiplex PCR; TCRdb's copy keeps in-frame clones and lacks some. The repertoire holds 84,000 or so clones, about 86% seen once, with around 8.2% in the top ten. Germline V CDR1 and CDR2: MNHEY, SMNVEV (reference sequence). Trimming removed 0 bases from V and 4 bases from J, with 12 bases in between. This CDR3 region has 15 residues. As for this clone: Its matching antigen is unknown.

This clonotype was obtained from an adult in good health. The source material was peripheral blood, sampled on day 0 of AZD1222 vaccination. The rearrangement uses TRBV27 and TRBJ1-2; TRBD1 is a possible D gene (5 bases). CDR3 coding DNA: TGTGCCAGCAGTTTATCGACAGCTCATCGCTATGGCTACACCTTC. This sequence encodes CASSLSTAHRYGYTF.